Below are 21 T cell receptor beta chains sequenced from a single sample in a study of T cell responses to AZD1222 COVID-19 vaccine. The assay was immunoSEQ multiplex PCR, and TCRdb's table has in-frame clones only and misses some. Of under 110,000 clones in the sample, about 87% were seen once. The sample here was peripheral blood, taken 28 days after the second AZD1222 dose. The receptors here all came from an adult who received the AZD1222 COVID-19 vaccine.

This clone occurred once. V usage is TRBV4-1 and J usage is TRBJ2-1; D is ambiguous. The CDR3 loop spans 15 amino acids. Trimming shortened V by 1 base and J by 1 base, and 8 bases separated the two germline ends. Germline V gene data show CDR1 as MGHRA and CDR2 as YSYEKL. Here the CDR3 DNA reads TGCGCCAGCAGCCAAGTCGTAAGGTCCTACAATGAGCAGTTCTTC. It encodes CASSQVVRSYNEQFF.

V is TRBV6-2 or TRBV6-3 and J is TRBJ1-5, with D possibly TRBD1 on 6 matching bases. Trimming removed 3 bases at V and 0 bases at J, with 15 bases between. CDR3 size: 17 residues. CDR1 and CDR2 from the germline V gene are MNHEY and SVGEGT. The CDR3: CASSYANTGYSNQPQHF. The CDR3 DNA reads TGTGCCAGCAGTTATGCTAATACAGGGTATAGCAATCAGCCCCAGCATTTT.

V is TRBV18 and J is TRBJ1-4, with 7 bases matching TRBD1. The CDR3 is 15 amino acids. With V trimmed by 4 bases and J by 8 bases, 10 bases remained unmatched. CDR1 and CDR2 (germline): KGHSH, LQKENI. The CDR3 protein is CASSQTGQSFEKLFF. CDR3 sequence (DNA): TGTGCCAGCTCACAGACGGGACAGTCTTTCGAAAAACTGTTTTTT.

DNA of the CDR3: TGTGCCAGCAGCCAAGGAGGGGGCATTAAGGCCGGGGAGCTGTTTTTT. It translates to CASSQGGGIKAGELFF. V is TRBV3-1 (or the pseudogene TRBV3-2) and J is TRBJ2-2; TRBD1 matches at 7 bases. Trimming at V came to 1 base and at J to 6 bases, leaving 8 bases not matched to a gene. CDR1 is LGHDT, CDR2 YNNKEL, per germline (reference sequence). The CDR3 is made up of 16 amino acids.

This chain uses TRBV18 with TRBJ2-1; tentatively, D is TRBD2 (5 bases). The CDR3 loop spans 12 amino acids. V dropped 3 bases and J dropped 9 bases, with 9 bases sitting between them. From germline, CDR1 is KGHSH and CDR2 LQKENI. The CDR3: CASSPRVGEQFF. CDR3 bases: TGTGCCAGCTCACCGCGGGTGGGTGAGCAGTTCTTC.

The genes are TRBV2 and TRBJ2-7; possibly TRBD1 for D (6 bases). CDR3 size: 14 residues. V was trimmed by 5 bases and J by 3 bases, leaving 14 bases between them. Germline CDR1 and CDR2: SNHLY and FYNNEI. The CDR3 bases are TGTGCCAGCAGTTGGACAGAGAAAATCTACGAGCAGTACTTC. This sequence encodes CASSWTEKIYEQYF.

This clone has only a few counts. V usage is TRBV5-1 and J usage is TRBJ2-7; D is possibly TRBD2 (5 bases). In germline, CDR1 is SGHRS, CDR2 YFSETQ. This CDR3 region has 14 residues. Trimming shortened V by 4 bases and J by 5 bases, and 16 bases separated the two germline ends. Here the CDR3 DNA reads TGCGCCAGCAGCACAAGCCCGGACGGGGACGAGCAGTACTTC. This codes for CASSTSPDGDEQYF.

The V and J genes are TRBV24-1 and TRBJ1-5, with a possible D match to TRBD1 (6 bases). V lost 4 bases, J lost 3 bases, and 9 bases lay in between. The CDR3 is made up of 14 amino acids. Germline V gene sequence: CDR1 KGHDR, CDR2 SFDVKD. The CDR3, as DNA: TGTGCCACCAGTGAAGGACAGCTCAATCAGCCCCAGCATTTT. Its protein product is CATSEGQLNQPQHF.

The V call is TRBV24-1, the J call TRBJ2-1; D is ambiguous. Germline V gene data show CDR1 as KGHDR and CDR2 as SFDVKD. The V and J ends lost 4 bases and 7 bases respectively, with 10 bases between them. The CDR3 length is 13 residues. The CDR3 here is CATSETSGNEQFF. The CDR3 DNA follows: TGTGCCACCAGTGAGACATCCGGAAATGAGCAGTTCTTC.

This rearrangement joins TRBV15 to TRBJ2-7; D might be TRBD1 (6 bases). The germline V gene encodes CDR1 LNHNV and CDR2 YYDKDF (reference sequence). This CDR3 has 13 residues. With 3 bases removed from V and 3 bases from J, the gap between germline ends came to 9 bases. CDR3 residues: CATSRGHLYEQYF. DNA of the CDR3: TGTGCCACCAGCAGGGGACATCTCTACGAGCAGTACTTC. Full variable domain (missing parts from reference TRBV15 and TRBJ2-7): DAMVIQNPRYQVTQFGKPVTLSCSQTLNHNVMYWYQQKSSQAPKLLFHYYDKDFNNEADTPDNFQSRRPNTSFCFLDIRSPGLGDTAMYLCATSRGHLYEQYFGPGTRLTVT.

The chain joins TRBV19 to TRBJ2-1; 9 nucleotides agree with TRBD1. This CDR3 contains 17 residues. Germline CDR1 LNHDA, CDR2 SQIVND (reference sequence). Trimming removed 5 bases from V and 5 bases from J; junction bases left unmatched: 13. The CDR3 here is CASSASSDRGRNNEQFF. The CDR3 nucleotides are TGTGCCAGTAGTGCCTCCTCGGACAGGGGAAGGAACAATGAGCAGTTCTTC.

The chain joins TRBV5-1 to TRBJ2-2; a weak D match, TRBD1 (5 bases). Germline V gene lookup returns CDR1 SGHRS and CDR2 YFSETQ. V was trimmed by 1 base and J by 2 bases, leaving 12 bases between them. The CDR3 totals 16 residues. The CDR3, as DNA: TGCGCCAGCAGCTTGTTGGTCAGGGAAAACACCGGGGAGCTGTTTTTT. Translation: CASSLLVRENTGELFF.

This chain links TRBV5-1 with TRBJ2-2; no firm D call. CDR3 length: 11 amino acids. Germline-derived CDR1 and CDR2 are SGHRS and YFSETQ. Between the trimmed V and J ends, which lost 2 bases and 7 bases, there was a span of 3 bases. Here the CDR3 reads CASSLNGELFF. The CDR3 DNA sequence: TGCGCCAGCAGCTTAAACGGGGAGCTGTTTTTT.

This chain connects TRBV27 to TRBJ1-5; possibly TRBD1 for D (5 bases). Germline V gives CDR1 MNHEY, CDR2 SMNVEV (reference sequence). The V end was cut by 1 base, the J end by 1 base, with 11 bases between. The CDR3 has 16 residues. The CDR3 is CASSLFGGMSNQPQHF. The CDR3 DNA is TGTGCCAGCAGTTTATTCGGGGGGATGAGCAATCAGCCCCAGCATTTT.

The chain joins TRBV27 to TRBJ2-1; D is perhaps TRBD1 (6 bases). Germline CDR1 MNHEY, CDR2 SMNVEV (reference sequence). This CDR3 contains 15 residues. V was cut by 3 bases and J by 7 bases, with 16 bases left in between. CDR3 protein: CASSLGAVVRNEQFF. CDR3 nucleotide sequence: TGTGCCAGCAGTTTGGGGGCAGTGGTAAGGAATGAGCAGTTCTTC.

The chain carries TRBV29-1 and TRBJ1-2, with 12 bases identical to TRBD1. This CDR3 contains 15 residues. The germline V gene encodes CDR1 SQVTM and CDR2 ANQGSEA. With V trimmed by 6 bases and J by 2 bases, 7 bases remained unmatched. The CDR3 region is CSVAGTGGPNYGYTF. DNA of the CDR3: TGCAGCGTGGCCGGGACAGGGGGCCCCAACTATGGCTACACCTTC.

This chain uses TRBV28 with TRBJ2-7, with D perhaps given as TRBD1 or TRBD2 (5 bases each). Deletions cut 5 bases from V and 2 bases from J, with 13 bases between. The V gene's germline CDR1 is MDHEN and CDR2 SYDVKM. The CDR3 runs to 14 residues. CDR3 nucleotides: TGTGCCAGCAGTCTCCCGGGACCAGCCTACGAGCAGTACTTC. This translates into CASSLPGPAYEQYF.

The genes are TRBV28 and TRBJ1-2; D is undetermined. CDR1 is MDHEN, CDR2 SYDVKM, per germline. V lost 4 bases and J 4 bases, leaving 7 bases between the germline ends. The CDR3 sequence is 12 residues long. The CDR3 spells CASSSGIYGYTF. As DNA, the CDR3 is TGTGCCAGCAGTTCCGGGATCTATGGCTACACCTTC.

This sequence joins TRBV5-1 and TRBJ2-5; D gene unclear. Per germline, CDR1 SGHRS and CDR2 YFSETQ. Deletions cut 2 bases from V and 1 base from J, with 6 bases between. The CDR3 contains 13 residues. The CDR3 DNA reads TGCGCCAGCAGCTTACAGTCCCAAGAGACCCAGTACTTC. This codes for CASSLQSQETQYF.

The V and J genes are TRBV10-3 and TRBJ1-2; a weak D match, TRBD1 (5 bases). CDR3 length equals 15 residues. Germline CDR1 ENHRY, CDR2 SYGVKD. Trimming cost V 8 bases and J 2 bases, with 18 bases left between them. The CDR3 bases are TGTGCCATCGGGACGGAAGGGGTGCGAAACTATGGCTACACCTTC. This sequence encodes CAIGTEGVRNYGYTF.

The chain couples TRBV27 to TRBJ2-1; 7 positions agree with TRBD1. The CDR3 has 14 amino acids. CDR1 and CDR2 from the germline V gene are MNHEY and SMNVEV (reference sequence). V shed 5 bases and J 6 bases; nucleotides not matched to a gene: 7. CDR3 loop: CASSPGQAGNEQFF. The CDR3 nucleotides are TGTGCCAGCAGTCCAGGACAGGCGGGCAATGAGCAGTTCTTC.